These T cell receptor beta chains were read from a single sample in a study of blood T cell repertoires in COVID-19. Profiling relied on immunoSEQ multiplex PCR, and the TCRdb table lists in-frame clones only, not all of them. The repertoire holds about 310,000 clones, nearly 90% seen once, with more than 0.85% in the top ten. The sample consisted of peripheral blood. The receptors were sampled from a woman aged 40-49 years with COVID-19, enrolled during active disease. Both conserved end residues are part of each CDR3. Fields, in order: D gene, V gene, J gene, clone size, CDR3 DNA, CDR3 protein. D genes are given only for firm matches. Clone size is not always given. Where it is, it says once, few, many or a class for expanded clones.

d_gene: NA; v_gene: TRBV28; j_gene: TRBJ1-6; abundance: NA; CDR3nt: TGTGCCAGCAGTAGTTTCTCGGACAGCTATTCACCCCTCCACTTT; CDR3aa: CASSSFSDSYSPLHF
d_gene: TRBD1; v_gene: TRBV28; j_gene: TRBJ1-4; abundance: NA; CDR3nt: TGTGCCAGCAGTTTCGCGACAGGGCGGTACGCAAACTCTAATGAAAAACTGTTTTTT; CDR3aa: CASSFATGRYANSNEKLFF
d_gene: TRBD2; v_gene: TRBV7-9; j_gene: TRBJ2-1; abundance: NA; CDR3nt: TGTGCCAGCAGCTTCCGACTAGCGGAGGACAATGAGCAGTTCTTC; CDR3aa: CASSFRLAEDNEQFF
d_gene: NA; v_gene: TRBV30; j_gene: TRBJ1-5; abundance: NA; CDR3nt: TGTGCCTGGAGCGCCGCTACCCTTCTGAGCAATCAGCCCCAGCATTTT; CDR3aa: CAWSAATLLSNQPQHF
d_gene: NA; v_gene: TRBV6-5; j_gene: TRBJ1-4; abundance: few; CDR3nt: TGTGCCACCTTTAATGAAAAACTGTTTTTT; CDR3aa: CATFNEKLFF
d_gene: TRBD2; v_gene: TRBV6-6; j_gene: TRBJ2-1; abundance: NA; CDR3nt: TGTGCCAGCAGCTATCGGGAGGGCCACAATGAGCAGTTCTTC; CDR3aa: CASSYREGHNEQFF
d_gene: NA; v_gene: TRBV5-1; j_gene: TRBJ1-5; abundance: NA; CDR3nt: TGCGCCAGCAGCTTGGATCATAGCAATCAGCCCCAGCATTTT; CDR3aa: CASSLDHSNQPQHF
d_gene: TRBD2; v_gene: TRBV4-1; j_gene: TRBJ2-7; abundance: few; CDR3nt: TGCGCCAGCAGCCAGACTCGGACTAGATCCGAGCAGTACTTC; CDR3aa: CASSQTRTRSEQYF
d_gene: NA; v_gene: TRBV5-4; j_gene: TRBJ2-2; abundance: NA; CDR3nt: TGTGCCAGCAGCTTGGACCAGGGCGCCGGGGAGCTGTTTTTT; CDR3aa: CASSLDQGAGELFF
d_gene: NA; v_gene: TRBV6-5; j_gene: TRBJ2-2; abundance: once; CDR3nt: TGTGCCAGCAGATCAACAAACACCGGGGAGCTGTTTTTT; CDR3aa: CASRSTNTGELFF
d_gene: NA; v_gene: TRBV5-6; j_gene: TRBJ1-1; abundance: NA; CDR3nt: TGTGCCAGCAGCTTGCCAGGGGATGCCACTGAAGCTTTCTTT; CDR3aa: CASSLPGDATEAFF
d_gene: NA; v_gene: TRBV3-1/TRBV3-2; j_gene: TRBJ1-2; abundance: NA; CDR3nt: TGTGCCAGCAGCCAAGAGTCGGGGATCAATGGCTACACCTTC; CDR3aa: CASSQESGINGYTF
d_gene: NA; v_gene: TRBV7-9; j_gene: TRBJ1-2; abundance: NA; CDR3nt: TGTGCCAGCAGCTTAGCTCAGGGGACGGCTGTCTTTGGCTACACCTTC; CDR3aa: CASSLAQGTAVFGYTF
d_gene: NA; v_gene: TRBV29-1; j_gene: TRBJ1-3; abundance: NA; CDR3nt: TGCAGCGTTGTGGATCCCCGCGGAGGAAACACCATATATTTT; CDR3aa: CSVVDPRGGNTIYF
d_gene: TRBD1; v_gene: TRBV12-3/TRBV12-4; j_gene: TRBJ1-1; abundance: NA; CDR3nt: TGTGCCAGCAGACCCCAGGGGGCGCAGAGGGCTTTCTTT; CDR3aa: CASRPQGAQRAFF
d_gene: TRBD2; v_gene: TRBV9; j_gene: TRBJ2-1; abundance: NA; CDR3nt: TGTGCCAGCAGCGAGGGGGGACTAGCCAATGAGCAGTTCTTC; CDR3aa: CASSEGGLANEQFF
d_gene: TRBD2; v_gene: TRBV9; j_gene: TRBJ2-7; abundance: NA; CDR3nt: TGTGCCAGCAGCGTAGAGGGAGGGCTCTCCTACGAGCAGTACTTC; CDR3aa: CASSVEGGLSYEQYF
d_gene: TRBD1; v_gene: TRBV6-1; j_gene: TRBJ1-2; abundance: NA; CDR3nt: TGTGCCAGCAGTGACAGGGGGGACTATGGCTACACCTTC; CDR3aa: CASSDRGDYGYTF
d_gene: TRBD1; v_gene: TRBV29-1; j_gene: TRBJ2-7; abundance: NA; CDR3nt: TGCAGCGTGCACAGGGGGCAAGGGTACGAGCAGTACTTC; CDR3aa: CSVHRGQGYEQYF
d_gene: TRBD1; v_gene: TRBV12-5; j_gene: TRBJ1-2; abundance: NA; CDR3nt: TGTGCTAGTGGCCCGGACAGGGGAACGGACTATGGCTACACCTTC; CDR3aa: CASGPDRGTDYGYTF
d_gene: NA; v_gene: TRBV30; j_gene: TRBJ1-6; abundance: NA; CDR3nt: TGTGCCTGGAGTGTACGGAGGGGAGCAGGCGATTCACCCCTCCACTTT; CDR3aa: CAWSVRRGAGDSPLHF
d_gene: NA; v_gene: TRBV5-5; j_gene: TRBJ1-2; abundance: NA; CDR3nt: TGTGCCAGCAGCTTGTCGGGGGAGAGCTATGGCTACACCTTC; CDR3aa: CASSLSGESYGYTF